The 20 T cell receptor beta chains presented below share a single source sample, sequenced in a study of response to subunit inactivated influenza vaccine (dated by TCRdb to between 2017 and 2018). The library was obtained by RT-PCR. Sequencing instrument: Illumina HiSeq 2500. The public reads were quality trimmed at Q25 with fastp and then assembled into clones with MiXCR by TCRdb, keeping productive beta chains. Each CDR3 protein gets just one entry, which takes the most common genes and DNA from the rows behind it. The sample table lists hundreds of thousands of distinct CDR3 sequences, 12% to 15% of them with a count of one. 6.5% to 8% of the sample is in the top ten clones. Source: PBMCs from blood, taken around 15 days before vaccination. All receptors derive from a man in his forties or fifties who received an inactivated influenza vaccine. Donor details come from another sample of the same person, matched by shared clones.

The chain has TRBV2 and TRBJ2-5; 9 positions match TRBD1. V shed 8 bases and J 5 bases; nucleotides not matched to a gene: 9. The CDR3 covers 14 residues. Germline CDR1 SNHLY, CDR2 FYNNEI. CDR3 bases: TGTGCCAGCTTGGTGACAGGGGGGTTGGAGACCCAGTACTTC. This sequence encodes CASLVTGGLETQYF.

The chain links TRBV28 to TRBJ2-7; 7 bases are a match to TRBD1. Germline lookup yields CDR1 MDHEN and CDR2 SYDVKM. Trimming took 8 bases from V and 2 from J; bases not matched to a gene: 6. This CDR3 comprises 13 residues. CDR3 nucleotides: TGTGCCAGCTGGGACAGCCGAACCTACGAGCAGTACTTC. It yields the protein CASWDSRTYEQYF.

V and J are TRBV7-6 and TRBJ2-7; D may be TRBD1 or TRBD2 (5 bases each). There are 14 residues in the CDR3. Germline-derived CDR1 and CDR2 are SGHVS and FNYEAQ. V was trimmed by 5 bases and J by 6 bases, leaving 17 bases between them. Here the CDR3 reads CASSVRDGASEQYF. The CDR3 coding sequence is TGTGCCAGCAGCGTCCGGGACGGCGCCTCCGAGCAGTACTTC.

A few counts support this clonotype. The CDR3 loop reads CASRLDREGELFF. The DNA for the CDR3 is TGCGCCAGCAGGCTGGACAGGGAGGGGGAGCTGTTTTTT. The chain combines TRBV5-1 with TRBJ2-2, with TRBD1 matching 8 bases. The germline gives CDR1 SGHRS, CDR2 YFSETQ. The V segment lost 5 bases and the J segment 8 bases; nucleotides outside the gene matches: 5. The CDR3 sequence is 13 residues long.

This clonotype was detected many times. CDR3 DNA: TGCAGCGTTGAAGATAAGCGAGGACAGGGGAATGAGCAGTTCTTC. It codes for CSVEDKRGQGNEQFF. The chain carries TRBV29-1 and TRBJ2-1, with 9 bases matching TRBD1. The V and J ends lost 0 bases and 7 bases, in that order; junction bases with no gene match: 7. This CDR3 has 15 amino acids. From germline, CDR1 is SQVTM and CDR2 ANQGSEA.

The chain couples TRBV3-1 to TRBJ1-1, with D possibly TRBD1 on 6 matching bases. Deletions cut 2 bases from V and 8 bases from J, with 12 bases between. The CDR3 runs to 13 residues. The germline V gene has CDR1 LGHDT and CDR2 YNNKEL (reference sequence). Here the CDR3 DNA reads TGTGCCAGCAGCCAACCCGGACAGATAGAAGCTTTCTTT. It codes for CASSQPGQIEAFF.

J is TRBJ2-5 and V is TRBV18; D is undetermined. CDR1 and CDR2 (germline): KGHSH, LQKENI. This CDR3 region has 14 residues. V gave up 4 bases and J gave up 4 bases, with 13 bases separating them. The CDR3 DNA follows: TGTGCCAGCTCACTACAACCACGTGCAGAGACCCAGTACTTC. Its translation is CASSLQPRAETQYF.

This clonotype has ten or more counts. The chain's CDR3 is CASSERGDTGELFF. Written as DNA, the CDR3 is TGTGCCAGCAGTGAACGAGGGGACACCGGGGAGCTGTTTTTT. The chain joins TRBV6-1 to TRBJ2-2; D may correspond to TRBD1 or TRBD2 (5 bases each). V lost 2 bases and J 3 bases, leaving 7 bases between the germline ends. The CDR3 contains 14 residues. Germline loops: CDR1 MNHNS, CDR2 SASEGT.

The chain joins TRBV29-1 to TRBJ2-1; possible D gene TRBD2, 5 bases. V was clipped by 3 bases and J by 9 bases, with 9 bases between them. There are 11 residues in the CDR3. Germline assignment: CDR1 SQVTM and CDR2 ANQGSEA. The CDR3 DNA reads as TGCAGCGTTGAGCGGGCCCCTGAGCAGTTCTTC. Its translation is CSVERAPEQFF.

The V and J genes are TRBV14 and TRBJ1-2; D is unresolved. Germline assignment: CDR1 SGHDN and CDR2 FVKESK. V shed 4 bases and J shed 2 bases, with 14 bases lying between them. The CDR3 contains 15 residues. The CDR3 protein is CASSPRTFANYGYTF. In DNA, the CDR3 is TGTGCCAGCAGCCCGCGGACGTTCGCGAACTATGGCTACACCTTC.

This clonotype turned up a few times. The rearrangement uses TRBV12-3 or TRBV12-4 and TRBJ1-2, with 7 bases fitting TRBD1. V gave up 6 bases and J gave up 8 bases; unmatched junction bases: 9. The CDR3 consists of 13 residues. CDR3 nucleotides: TGTGCCAGCAGCCTCACTACAGGGGAGGGCTACACCTTC. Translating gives CASSLTTGEGYTF.

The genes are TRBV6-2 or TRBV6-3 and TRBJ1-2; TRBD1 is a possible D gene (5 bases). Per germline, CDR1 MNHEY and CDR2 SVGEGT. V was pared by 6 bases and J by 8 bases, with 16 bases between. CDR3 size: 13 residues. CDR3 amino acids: CASRTIPGSGYTF. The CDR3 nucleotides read TGTGCCAGCAGGACTATACCAGGGAGCGGCTACACCTTC.

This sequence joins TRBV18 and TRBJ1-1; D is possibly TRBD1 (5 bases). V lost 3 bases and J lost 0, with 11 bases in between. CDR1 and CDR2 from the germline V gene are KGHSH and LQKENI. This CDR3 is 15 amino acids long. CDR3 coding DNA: TGTGCCAGCTCACCCTCCGGGACGTTGAACACTGAAGCTTTCTTT. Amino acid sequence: CASSPSGTLNTEAFF.

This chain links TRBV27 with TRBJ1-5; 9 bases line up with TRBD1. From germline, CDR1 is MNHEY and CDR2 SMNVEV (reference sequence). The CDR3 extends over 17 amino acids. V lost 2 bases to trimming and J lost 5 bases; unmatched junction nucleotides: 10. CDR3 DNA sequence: TGTGCCAGCAGTTTAAGGTCGACAGGGGGTATATATCAGCCCCAGCATTTT. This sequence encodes CASSLRSTGGIYQPQHF.

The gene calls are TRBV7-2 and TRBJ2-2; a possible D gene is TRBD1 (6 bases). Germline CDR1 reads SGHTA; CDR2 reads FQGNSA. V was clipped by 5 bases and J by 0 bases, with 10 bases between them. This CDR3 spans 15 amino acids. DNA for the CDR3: TGTGCCAGCAGCATACAGGGTTCGAACACCGGGGAGCTGTTTTTT. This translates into CASSIQGSNTGELFF. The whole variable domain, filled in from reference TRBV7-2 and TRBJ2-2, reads GAGVSQSPSNKVTEKGKDVELRCDPISGHTALYWYRQSLGQGLEFLIYFQGNSAPDKSGLPSDRFSAERTGGSVSTLTIQRTQQEDSAVYLCASSIQGSNTGELFFGEGSRLTVL.

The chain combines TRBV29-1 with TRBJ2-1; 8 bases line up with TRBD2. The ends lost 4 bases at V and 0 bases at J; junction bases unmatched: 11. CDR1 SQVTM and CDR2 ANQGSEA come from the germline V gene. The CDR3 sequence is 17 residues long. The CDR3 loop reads CSVVLVGGGSSYNEQFF. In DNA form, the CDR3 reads TGCAGCGTTGTTCTGGTGGGCGGGGGGAGCTCCTACAATGAGCAGTTCTTC.

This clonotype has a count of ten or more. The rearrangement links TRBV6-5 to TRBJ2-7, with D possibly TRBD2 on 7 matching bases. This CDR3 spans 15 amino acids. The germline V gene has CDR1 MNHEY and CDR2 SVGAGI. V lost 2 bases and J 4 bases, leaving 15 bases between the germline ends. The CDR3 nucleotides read TGTGCCAGCAGTTACGGTAGGGGGAGGGCTTACGAGCAGTACTTC. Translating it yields CASSYGRGRAYEQYF.

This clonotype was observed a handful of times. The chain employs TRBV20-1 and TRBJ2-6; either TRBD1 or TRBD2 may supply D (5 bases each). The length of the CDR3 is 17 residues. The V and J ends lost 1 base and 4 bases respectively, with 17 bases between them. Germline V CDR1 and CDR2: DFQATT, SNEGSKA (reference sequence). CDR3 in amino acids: CSARGGKDSPGANVLTF. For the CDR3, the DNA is TGCAGTGCTAGAGGGGGGAAAGACAGCCCAGGGGCCAACGTCCTGACTTTC.

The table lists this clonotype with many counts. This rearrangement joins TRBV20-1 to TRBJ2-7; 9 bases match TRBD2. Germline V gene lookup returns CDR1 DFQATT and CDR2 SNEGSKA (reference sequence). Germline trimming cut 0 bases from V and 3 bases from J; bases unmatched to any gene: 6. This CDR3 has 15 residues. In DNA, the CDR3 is TGCAGTGCTAGAGATCTTAGCGGGAGCCACTACGAGCAGTACTTC. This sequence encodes CSARDLSGSHYEQYF.

The CDR3 sequence: CASSPVSGGEQFF. The CDR3 DNA reads as TGTGCCAGCTCACCCGTGTCCGGGGGTGAGCAGTTCTTC. The chain has TRBV18 and TRBJ2-1; weak D call: TRBD2 (6 bases). The V end was cut by 3 bases, the J end by 9 bases, with 12 bases between. The CDR3 is made up of 13 amino acids. Germline V gene sequence: CDR1 KGHSH, CDR2 LQKENI. The entire variable domain, with the rest obtained from reference TRBV18 and TRBJ2-1, is as follows: NAGVMQNPRHLVRRRGQEARLRCSPMKGHSHVYWYRQLPEEGLKFMVYLQKENIIDESGMPKERFSAEFPKEGPSILRIQQVVRGDSAAYFCASSPVSGGEQFFGPGTRLTVL.